The 8 T cell receptor beta chains listed next were all sequenced from one sample in a study of CD8 T cells in ankylosing spondylitis. General study findings and limits: Fewer than 10 highly homologous variants formed a TCR beta motif that appeared characteristic of ankylosing spondylitis blood.

These receptors have no identified antigens. TCRdb re-called the 5' RACE reads with MiXCR, one entry per CDR3 protein. This table has 650,000 to 800,000 distinct CDR3 sequences, roughly 19% appearing once. Sequenced: blood, either unsorted or a sorted T cell fraction (not recorded which). These TCRs come from a male donor with ankylosing spondylitis.

The chain has TRBV6-1 and TRBJ2-7, with 14 nucleotides matching TRBD2. The germline V gene encodes CDR1 MNHNS and CDR2 SASEGT. Trimming at V came to 6 bases and at J to 5 bases, leaving 6 bases not matched to a gene. This CDR3 comprises 15 residues. The CDR3 sequence: CASRRTGLAGDEQYF. The CDR3 DNA follows: TGTGCCAGCAGACGAACGGGACTAGCGGGAGACGAGCAGTACTTC.

This clonotype was seen only once. V gene TRBV4-3 combines with J gene TRBJ2-1; D perhaps matches TRBD2 (6 bases). Trimming took 4 bases from V and 10 from J, leaving 17 bases between them. CDR3 length equals 14 residues. CDR1 LGHNA and CDR2 YSLEER come from the germline V gene. CDR3 bases: TGCGCCAGCAGCCCCACTTTCGGCGGGACCGAGCAGTTCTTC. Its translation: CASSPTFGGTEQFF.

The table lists this clonotype with a few counts. The CDR3 loop is CASSSSLTGDTEAFF. For the CDR3, the DNA is TGTGCCAGCAGCTCCTCTCTTACGGGGGACACTGAAGCTTTCTTT. This chain connects TRBV7-9 to TRBJ1-1, with D tentatively TRBD1 (5 bases). Deletions cut 4 bases from V and 3 bases from J, with 15 bases between. The CDR3 length is 15 residues. CDR1 SEHNR and CDR2 FQNEAQ come from the germline V gene (reference sequence).

The V and J genes are TRBV29-1 and TRBJ2-1; 11 bases line up with TRBD2. V gave up 6 bases and J gave up 9 bases; unmatched junction bases: 10. Per germline, CDR1 SQVTM and CDR2 ANQGSEA. This CDR3 contains 14 residues. CDR3 sequence reads: CSVIIAGGPFEQFF. CDR3 sequence (DNA): TGCAGCGTGATCATAGCGGGAGGGCCGTTTGAGCAGTTCTTC.

This rearrangement joins TRBV9 to TRBJ1-6; 9 nucleotides match TRBD1. V trimming: 3 bases; J trimming: 5 bases; junction bases outside the gene matches: 9. This CDR3 spans 17 amino acids. Germline CDR1 reads SGDLS; CDR2 reads YYNGEE. The CDR3 protein is CASSGRGDRVNNSPLHF. The CDR3, as DNA: TGTGCCAGCAGCGGCAGGGGGGACAGGGTCAATAATTCACCCCTCCACTTT. The full variable domain, in which reference TRBV9 and TRBJ1-6 provide the parts outside the CDR3, is DSGVTQTPKHLITATGQRVTLRCSPRSGDLSVYWYQQSLDQGLQFLIQYYNGEERAKGNILERFSAQQFPDLHSELNLSSLELGDSALYFCASSGRGDRVNNSPLHFGNGTRLTVT.

V gene TRBV9 combines with J gene TRBJ1-2, with 7 bases fitting TRBD1. The ends lost 6 bases at V and 2 bases at J; junction bases unmatched: 10. CDR3 length: 15 amino acids. Germline CDR1 is SGDLS and CDR2 is YYNGEE. CDR3 nucleotides: TGTGCCAGCAACCCAACAGGGGTTCCCAACTATGGCTACACCTTC. This codes for CASNPTGVPNYGYTF.

The chain links TRBV12-3 or TRBV12-4 to TRBJ2-5; D might be TRBD2 (5 bases). Between the trimmed V and J ends, which lost 5 bases and 5 bases, there was a span of 15 bases. The CDR3 is 14 residues long. In nucleotides, the CDR3 is TGTGCCAGCAGTGTACTAGGACCGACGGAGACCCAGTACTTC. Translating it yields CASSVLGPTETQYF.

The rearrangement links TRBV5-1 to TRBJ2-3; the D call may be TRBD1 or TRBD2 (5 bases each). V lost 4 bases and J lost 2, with 14 bases in between. The germline gives CDR1 SGHRS, CDR2 YFSETQ. The CDR3 is 15 amino acids. The CDR3 nucleotides read TGCGCCAGCAGCGACTACTACGGGACCACAGATACGCAGTATTTT. Translating gives CASSDYYGTTDTQYF.